This record looks at one T cell receptor beta chain sequence and its context. Only a few counts were recorded for this clonotype. This clone's antigen is unknown. No base quality values were provided; no much bigger clone lies one nucleotide off. For this chain, trimming is 5 bases at the V end and 7 bases at the J end, and the number of junction bases without a gene match is 7. There are 15 amino acids in the CDR3, from cysteine to phenylalanine inclusive. The CDR3 DNA has 45 bases and is translated from base 1. Via the germline V gene, CDR1 is ENHRY and CDR2 SYGVKD. These data originate in a study of patients and donors after allogeneic stem cell transplantation (dated by TCRdb to about 2020). To prepare the library, RT-PCR was applied. The sequencing machine was a NextSeq 550. TCRdb reworked the public reads: Q25 trimming with fastp, MiXCR clone assembly, productive beta chains retained. Under each unique CDR3 protein, matching rows form one entry showing the most common genes and DNA. This sample holds 7,300 or so distinct CDR3 sequences; about 12% were observed only once. The ten largest clones take up around 50% of the sample.

The V and J segments used are TRBV10-3 and TRBJ2-2; 10 bases in the middle match TRBD1. The TCR sequence derives from a human donor who was either an allogeneic HSCT recipient or a stem cell or donor lymphocyte infusion donor (not recorded which). It is not recorded whose cells these are; they may come from a transplant donor. What was sequenced was blood, either unsorted or a sorted T cell fraction (not recorded which). The DNA sequence is TGTGCCATCAGTTGGACGACAGGGGGCGGCGGGGAGCTGTTTTTT. Its protein product is CAISWTTGGGGELFF.